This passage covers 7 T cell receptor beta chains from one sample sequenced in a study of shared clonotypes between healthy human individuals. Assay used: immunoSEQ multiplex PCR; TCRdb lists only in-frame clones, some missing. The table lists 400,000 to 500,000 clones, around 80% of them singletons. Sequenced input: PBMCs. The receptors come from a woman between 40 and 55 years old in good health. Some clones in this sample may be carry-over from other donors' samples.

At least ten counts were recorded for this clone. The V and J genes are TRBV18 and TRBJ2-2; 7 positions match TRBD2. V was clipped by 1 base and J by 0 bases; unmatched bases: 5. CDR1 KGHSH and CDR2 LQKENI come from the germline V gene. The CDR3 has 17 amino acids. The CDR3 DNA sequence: TGTGCCAGCTCACCACGGGGGAGGGACTCGAACACCGGGGAGCTGTTTTTT. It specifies CASSPRGRDSNTGELFF.

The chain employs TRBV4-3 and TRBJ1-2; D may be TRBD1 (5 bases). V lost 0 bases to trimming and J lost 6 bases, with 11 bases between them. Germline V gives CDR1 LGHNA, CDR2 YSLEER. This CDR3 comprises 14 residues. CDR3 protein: CASSQDWVGDGYTF. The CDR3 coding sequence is TGCGCCAGCAGCCAAGATTGGGTAGGGGATGGCTACACCTTC.

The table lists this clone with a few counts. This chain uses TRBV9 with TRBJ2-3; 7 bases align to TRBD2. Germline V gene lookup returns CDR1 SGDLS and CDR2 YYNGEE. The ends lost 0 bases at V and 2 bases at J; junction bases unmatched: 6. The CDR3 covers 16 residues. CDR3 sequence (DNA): TGTGCCAGCAGCGTAGCGGGAGGCACCCACACAGATACGCAGTATTTT. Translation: CASSVAGGTHTDTQYF.

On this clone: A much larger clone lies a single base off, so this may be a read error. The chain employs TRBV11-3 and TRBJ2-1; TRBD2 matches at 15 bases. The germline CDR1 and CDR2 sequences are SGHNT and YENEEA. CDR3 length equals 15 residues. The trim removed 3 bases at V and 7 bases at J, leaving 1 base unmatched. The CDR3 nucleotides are TGTGCCAGCAGCTTCGGGACTAGCGGGAGGAATGAGCAGTTCTTC. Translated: CASSFGTSGRNEQFF.

The DNA of the CDR3 is TGTGCCAGCAGCGTTACAGGGGACGCTGCCTATGGCTACACCTTC. This sequence encodes CASSVTGDAAYGYTF. This chain connects TRBV7-2 to TRBJ1-2; TRBD1 matches at 7 bases. Germline CDR1 is SGHTA and CDR2 is FQGNSA. V gave up 5 bases and J gave up 4 bases; unmatched junction bases: 10. The CDR3 runs to 15 residues.

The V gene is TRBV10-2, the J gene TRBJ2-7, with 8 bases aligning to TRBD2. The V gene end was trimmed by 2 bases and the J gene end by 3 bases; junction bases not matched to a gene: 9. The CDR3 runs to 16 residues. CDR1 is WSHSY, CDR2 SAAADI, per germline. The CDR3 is CASSEGQRGLGYEQYF. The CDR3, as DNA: TGCGCCAGCAGTGAGGGCCAGCGGGGGCTGGGCTACGAGCAGTACTTC.

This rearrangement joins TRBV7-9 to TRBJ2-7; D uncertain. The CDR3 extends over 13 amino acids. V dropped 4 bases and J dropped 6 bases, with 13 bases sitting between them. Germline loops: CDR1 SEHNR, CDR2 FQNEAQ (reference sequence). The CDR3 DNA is TGTGCCAGCAGCTCCGACCGTGGACCCGAGCAGTACTTC. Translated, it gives CASSSDRGPEQYF.